Reported below is one T cell receptor beta chain. Its antigen is currently unknown. Germline CDR1 and CDR2: DFQATT and SNEGSKA (reference sequence). J lost 6 bases, V lost 0 bases, and 15 bases had no gene match. The CDR3 length is 18 residues. Each sample used at least 7 million PBMCs. Next came a second PCR, run for about 7 to 12 cycles, which used a sample-barcoded 5' primer along with a J-beta primer mix. TCRdb fed the 5' RACE reads into MiXCR, producing one record per CDR3 protein. The sample has about 1,400,000 distinct CDR3 sequences, 40% to 50% seen once. These data originate in a study of blood T cells in healthy people across ages. The wider study: Capturing about one barcoded beta molecule per two T cells was achieved by template switching.

Study findings and constraints: With age, beta diversity per million T cells declined roughly linearly, significantly by 40. Long-lived donors carried more naive CD4+ cells and greater diversity than aged donors.

The receptor was isolated from a woman aged 18-29 years in good health. Sequencing was done on a sample of blood. The V gene is TRBV20-1, the J gene TRBJ2-2; 8 bases match TRBD2. In DNA, the CDR3 is TGCAGTGCTAGAGATCTCGACAGCGGGAGATCTTCTCCCGGGGAGCTGTTTTTT. Protein product: CSARDLDSGRSSPGELFF.